These 30 T cell receptor beta chains were all obtained from the same sample, sequenced in a study of cytomegalovirus exposure and HLA in healthy donors. This PCR relied on a set of 60 Vbeta primers and 13 Jbeta primers. The assay was immunoSEQ multiplex PCR, and TCRdb's table has in-frame clones only and misses some. Of about 160,000 clones detected, approximately 80% appear once; the ten largest clones hold more than 1%. Input material: PBMCs. These receptors came from a boy between 2 and 15 years old in good health and CMV-seronegative.

This chain uses TRBV30 with TRBJ2-1; tentatively, D is TRBD2 (5 bases). Germline V CDR1 and CDR2: GTSNPN, SVGIG (reference sequence). V lost 4 bases and J 7 bases, leaving 8 bases between the germline ends. CDR3 size: 11 residues. CDR3 sequence reads: CAWNWRNEQFF. The CDR3 DNA reads as TGTGCCTGGAACTGGAGGAATGAGCAGTTCTTC.

The chain combines TRBV2 with TRBJ2-4; 10 bases are a match to TRBD2. Germline assignment: CDR1 SNHLY and CDR2 FYNNEI. J was trimmed by 3 bases and V by 6 bases; bases with no gene match: 8. The CDR3 covers 16 residues. The CDR3 region has the DNA TGTGCCAGCAGCAGACTAGCGGGCAGACACAAAAACATTCAGTACTTC. It is translated as CASSRLAGRHKNIQYF.

The chain couples TRBV7-9 to TRBJ1-6; 9 bases are a match to TRBD1. V lost 5 bases and J lost 10; bases outside the gene matches: 9. Germline CDR1 is SEHNR and CDR2 is FQNEAQ (reference sequence). CDR3 length: 15 amino acids. The CDR3, as DNA: TGTGCCAGCAGCCTCTCGGGGACAGGGTCCTCACCCCTCCACTTT. It yields the protein CASSLSGTGSSPLHF.

The chain joins TRBV27 to TRBJ2-7, with 9 positions matching TRBD2. The CDR3 sequence is 14 residues long. J gave up 5 bases and V 1 base, and 3 bases lay outside the gene matches. Germline V lookup: CDR1 MNHEY, CDR2 SMNVEV (reference sequence). CDR3 nucleotide sequence: TGTGCCAGCAGTTTATTAGCGGGGGCCCACGAGCAGTACTTC. The encoded protein is CASSLLAGAHEQYF.

This clone was observed a handful of times. In nucleotides, the CDR3 is TGTGCCAGCTCACCACCGAATCGGGGGAATGAAAAACTGTTTTTT. This encodes CASSPPNRGNEKLFF. The chain recombines TRBV18 with TRBJ1-4, with D possibly matching TRBD1 (5 bases). V was clipped by 0 bases and J by 5 bases, with 10 bases between them. CDR3 length equals 15 residues. Germline V CDR1 and CDR2: KGHSH, LQKENI.

This chain links TRBV11-2 with TRBJ2-7; D is possibly TRBD2 (5 bases). The CDR3 sequence is 13 residues long. The V end lost 5 bases, the J end lost 3 bases, and 11 bases lay between the germline ends. Germline CDR1 reads SGHAT; CDR2 reads FQNNGV. Written as DNA, the CDR3 is TGTGCCAGCAGCAACCGCGGAGGCTACGAGCAGTACTTC. Amino acids: CASSNRGGYEQYF.

The rearrangement uses TRBV30 and TRBJ1-1, with D possibly being TRBD1 (6 bases). Per germline, CDR1 GTSNPN and CDR2 SVGIG (reference sequence). CDR3 size: 12 residues. V dropped 7 bases and J dropped 7 bases, with 16 bases sitting between them. The CDR3 DNA sequence: TGTGCCTCACTTAGAGGACAGAGTGAAGCTTTCTTT. Translating it yields CASLRGQSEAFF.

As DNA, the CDR3 is TGTGCCAGCAGTTTCCGGGACAGAAGCAGTGGGACTGAAGCTTTCTTT. The encoded protein is CASSFRDRSSGTEAFF. The chain is built from TRBV27 and TRBJ1-1, with 7 bases matching TRBD1. V lost 3 bases, J lost 5 bases, and 12 bases stayed unmatched. CDR1 and CDR2 (germline): MNHEY, SMNVEV (reference sequence). The CDR3 length is 16 residues.

CDR3 residues: CASSTDILTDNEQFF. The CDR3 region has the DNA TGTGCCAGTAGTACCGATATCCTGACAGACAATGAGCAGTTCTTC. The chain uses TRBV19 and TRBJ2-1, with a possible D match to TRBD1 (5 bases). The V and J ends lost 4 bases and 5 bases respectively, with 15 bases between them. The CDR3 sequence is 15 residues long. In germline, CDR1 is LNHDA, CDR2 SQIVND (reference sequence). The variable domain in full, completed from reference TRBV19 and TRBJ2-1, reads DGGITQSPKYLFRKEGQNVTLSCEQNLNHDAMYWYRQDPGQGLRLIYYSQIVNDFQKGDIAEGYSVSREKKESFPLTVTSAQKNPTAFYLCASSTDILTDNEQFFGPGTRLTVL.

The chain joins TRBV27 to TRBJ2-1; TRBD2 agrees at 12 bases. Looked up from germline, CDR1 is MNHEY and CDR2 is SMNVEV (reference sequence). This CDR3 has 15 residues. V gave up 5 bases and J gave up 8 bases; unmatched junction bases: 7. The CDR3 loop is CASSLTSGRIYEQFF. CDR3 DNA sequence: TGTGCCAGCAGTCTAACTAGCGGGAGGATCTATGAGCAGTTCTTC.

V and J are TRBV6-1 and TRBJ1-2, with D unresolved. The CDR3 has 14 residues. V was pared by 3 bases and J by 2 bases, with 10 bases between. Per germline, CDR1 MNHNS and CDR2 SASEGT. CDR3 loop: CASSETGRNYGYTF. For the CDR3, the DNA is TGTGCCAGCAGTGAGACGGGGAGGAACTATGGCTACACCTTC.

The genes are TRBV21-1 and TRBJ2-7; no check of the table's D call, TRBD1, against the DNA was made. TRBV21-1 corresponds to a pseudogene. The CDR3 sequence is 16 residues long. The CDR3, as DNA: TGTGCCAGCAGCAAAGTCGTCCGGGACAGGGGAAACGAGCAGTACTTC. Amino acids: CASSKVVRDRGNEQYF.

The chain joins TRBV14 to TRBJ1-2; TRBD1 matches at 10 bases. The trim removed 4 bases at V and 4 bases at J, leaving 9 bases unmatched. CDR3 length: 16 amino acids. CDR1 SGHDN and CDR2 FVKESK come from the germline V gene. CDR3 sequence: CASSRRQGATLYGYTF. CDR3 DNA: TGTGCCAGCAGCCGGCGACAGGGGGCGACCCTCTATGGCTACACCTTC.

The CDR3 spells CASSSTSGGIGTQYF. DNA for the CDR3: TGTGCCAGCAGCAGTACTAGCGGGGGAATAGGGACCCAGTACTTC. The V and J genes are TRBV7-6 and TRBJ2-5, with 11 bases that match TRBD2. CDR1 and CDR2 (germline): SGHVS, FNYEAQ. Trimming at V came to 5 bases and at J to 7 bases, leaving 9 bases not matched to a gene. CDR3 size: 15 residues.

This clone was counted only a few times. The chain links TRBV4-3 to TRBJ2-2; 9 nucleotides align to TRBD1. This CDR3 is 14 amino acids long. Germline V gene sequence: CDR1 LGHNA, CDR2 YSLEER. J was trimmed by 6 bases and V by 1 base; bases with no gene match: 0. In nucleotides, the CDR3 is TGCGCCAGCAGCCAAGGACAGGGGGCCGGGGAGCTGTTTTTT. It specifies CASSQGQGAGELFF.

The rearrangement joins TRBV19 to TRBJ2-3; D might be TRBD2 (5 bases). Trimming removed 3 bases from V and 1 base from J, with 5 bases in between. This CDR3 is built from 13 residues. Germline CDR1 is LNHDA and CDR2 is SQIVND (reference sequence). DNA of the CDR3: TGTGCCAGTAGTATGGGAGGCACAGATACGCAGTATTTT. It translates to CASSMGGTDTQYF.

This chain links TRBV18 with TRBJ2-5, with 8 bases that match TRBD1. The J segment lost 2 bases and the V segment lost 6 bases, leaving 11 bases of the junction unmatched. Germline CDR1 and CDR2: KGHSH and LQKENI. This CDR3 is 16 amino acids long. CDR3: CASSPETGALQETQYF. The CDR3 DNA sequence: TGTGCCAGCTCCCCAGAGACAGGGGCTCTGCAAGAGACCCAGTACTTC.

The chain uses TRBV27 and TRBJ1-2; weak D call: TRBD1 (5 bases). CDR1 and CDR2 (germline): MNHEY, SMNVEV (reference sequence). The length of the CDR3 is 15 residues. Deletions cut 7 bases from V and 4 bases from J, with 19 bases between. This chain's CDR3 is CASKQLTGALYGYTF. Written as DNA, the CDR3 is TGTGCCAGCAAGCAACTAACAGGCGCCCTCTATGGCTACACCTTC.

The gene calls are TRBV27 and TRBJ1-6, with 11 bases that match TRBD1. The CDR3 is 15 residues long. The ends lost 6 bases at V and 7 bases at J; junction bases unmatched: 5. Germline loops: CDR1 MNHEY, CDR2 SMNVEV (reference sequence). DNA of the CDR3: TGTGCCAGCAGCGGACAGGGGGCAAGAAATTCACCCCTCCACTTT. Protein: CASSGQGARNSPLHF.

V is TRBV28 and J is TRBJ2-5, with a possible D match to TRBD1 (6 bases). The CDR3 loop spans 15 amino acids. The V end lost 6 bases, the J end lost 1 base, and 15 bases lay between the germline ends. The germline V gene encodes CDR1 MDHEN and CDR2 SYDVKM. CDR3 coding DNA: TGTGCCAGCAGGAACCCGCCGACAGGCCAAGAGACCCAGTACTTC. It specifies CASRNPPTGQETQYF.

The chain carries TRBV27 and TRBJ2-3; 12 nucleotides line up with TRBD2. Germline V gene data show CDR1 as MNHEY and CDR2 as SMNVEV (reference sequence). The length of the CDR3 is 16 residues. With 8 bases clipped from V and 4 bases from J, the junction kept 10 bases outside the gene matches. The CDR3 is CASGERLAGEADTQYF. CDR3 nucleotides: TGTGCCAGCGGGGAACGACTAGCGGGAGAGGCAGATACGCAGTATTTT.

This clone was detected only a few times. The V and J genes are TRBV19 and TRBJ1-5; D perhaps matches TRBD1 (6 bases). Germline V CDR1 and CDR2: LNHDA, SQIVND (reference sequence). V gave up 1 base and J gave up 1 base, with 8 bases separating them. The CDR3 is 15 residues long. The CDR3 nucleotides are TGTGCCAGTAGTATAGGTGGACAGAGCAATCAGCCCCAGCATTTT. Translation: CASSIGGQSNQPQHF.

The count of this clone is one. This chain links TRBV4-2 with TRBJ2-3; TRBD2 is a possible D gene (6 bases). This CDR3 comprises 13 residues. The germline gives CDR1 LGHNA, CDR2 YNFKEQ. Trimming took off 3 bases at V and 5 bases at J, with 9 bases between the two ends. Here the CDR3 reads CASSQEGLDTQYF. In nucleotides, the CDR3 is TGTGCCAGCAGCCAGGAGGGCTTAGATACGCAGTATTTT.

This clone was observed a single time. The V gene is TRBV5-1, the J gene TRBJ2-7; the D gene is possibly TRBD2 (6 bases). Germline V CDR1 and CDR2: SGHRS, YFSETQ. This CDR3 is 16 amino acids long. V lost 1 base to trimming and J lost 5 bases, with 19 bases between them. In nucleotides, the CDR3 is TGCGCCAGCAGCTTGTTATCGCGGACTCCGGGAGACGAGCAGTACTTC. Translated, it gives CASSLLSRTPGDEQYF.

The chain is built from TRBV6-6 and TRBJ2-7, with 10 positions matching TRBD1. Germline V gene data show CDR1 as MNHNY and CDR2 as SVGAGI (reference sequence). The CDR3 consists of 14 residues. V trimming: 2 bases; J trimming: 6 bases; junction bases outside the gene matches: 4. The CDR3 DNA reads TGTGCCAGCAGTTACGGGGACAGGGGTGCCGAGCAGTACGTC. It specifies CASSYGDRGAEQYV.

The CDR3 coding sequence is TGTGCCAGCAGCGGACCTGGACTAGCGAGCAAAGAGACCCAGTACTTC. It yields the protein CASSGPGLASKETQYF. The genes are TRBV7-2 and TRBJ2-5; 9 bases match TRBD2. The CDR3 extends over 16 amino acids. The germline V gene has CDR1 SGHTA and CDR2 FQGNSA. The ends lost 5 bases at V and 3 bases at J; junction bases unmatched: 10.

The genes are TRBV9 and TRBJ2-3, with D tentatively TRBD2 (5 bases). The CDR3 is made up of 15 amino acids. The V gene's germline CDR1 is SGDLS and CDR2 YYNGEE. Trimming removed 3 bases at V and 4 bases at J, with 15 bases between. CDR3 in amino acids: CASSAHSETADTQYF. The CDR3 DNA reads TGTGCCAGCAGCGCCCATAGCGAGACCGCAGATACGCAGTATTTT. Looking up the rest from reference TRBV9 and TRBJ2-3 gives the full variable domain: DSGVTQTPKHLITATGQRVTLRCSPRSGDLSVYWYQQSLDQGLQFLIQYYNGEERAKGNILERFSAQQFPDLHSELNLSSLELGDSALYFCASSAHSETADTQYFGPGTRLTVL.

The chain recombines TRBV5-6 with TRBJ1-3, with unresolved D. This CDR3 is 17 amino acids long. Germline lookup yields CDR1 SGHDT and CDR2 YYEEEE. V dropped 0 bases and J dropped 2 bases, with 15 bases sitting between them. The CDR3 nucleotides read TGTGCCAGCAGCTTGGGGCGGGGAGCGGGCGCTGGAAACACCATATATTTT. Translation: CASSLGRGAGAGNTIYF.

This CDR3 is CASSFTGDWETQYF. CDR3 sequence (DNA): TGTGCCAGTAGTTTTACAGGGGATTGGGAGACCCAGTACTTC. The V and J genes are TRBV19 and TRBJ2-5; 7 bases map to TRBD1. CDR3 length: 14 amino acids. After removal of 5 bases from V and 5 bases from J, the junction contained 8 bases not matched to a gene. Looked up from germline, CDR1 is LNHDA and CDR2 is SQIVND (reference sequence).

With regard to this clone: The same CDR3 can be traced to other DNA sequences in this sample. The chain is built from TRBV19 and TRBJ1-2; no reliable D call. The CDR3 totals 14 residues. V dropped 0 bases and J dropped 4 bases, with 9 bases sitting between them. The germline CDR1 and CDR2 sequences are LNHDA and SQIVND (reference sequence). Here the CDR3 reads CASSIDPGSYGYTF. DNA for the CDR3: TGTGCCAGTAGTATAGATCCGGGGAGCTATGGCTACACCTTC.